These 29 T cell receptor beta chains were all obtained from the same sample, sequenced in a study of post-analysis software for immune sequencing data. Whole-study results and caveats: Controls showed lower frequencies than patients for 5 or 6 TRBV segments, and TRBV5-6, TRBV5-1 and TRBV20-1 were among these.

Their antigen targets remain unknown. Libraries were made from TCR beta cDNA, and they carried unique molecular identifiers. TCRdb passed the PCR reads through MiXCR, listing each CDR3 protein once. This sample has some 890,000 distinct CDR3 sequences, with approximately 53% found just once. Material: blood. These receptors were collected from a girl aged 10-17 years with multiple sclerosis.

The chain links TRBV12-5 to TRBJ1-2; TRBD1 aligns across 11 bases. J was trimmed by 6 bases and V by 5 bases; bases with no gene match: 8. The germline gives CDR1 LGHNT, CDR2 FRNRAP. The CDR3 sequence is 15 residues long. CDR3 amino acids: CASGPWTGGTNGYTF. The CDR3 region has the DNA TGTGCTAGTGGTCCCTGGACAGGGGGCACCAATGGCTACACCTTC.

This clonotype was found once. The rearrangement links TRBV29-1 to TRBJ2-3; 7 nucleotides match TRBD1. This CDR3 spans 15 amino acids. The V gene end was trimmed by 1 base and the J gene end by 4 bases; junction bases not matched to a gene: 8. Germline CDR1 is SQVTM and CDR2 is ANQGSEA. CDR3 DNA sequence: TGCAGCGTTGAAGCCGAGACAGGGTGGGCAGATACGCAGTATTTT. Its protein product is CSVEAETGWADTQYF.

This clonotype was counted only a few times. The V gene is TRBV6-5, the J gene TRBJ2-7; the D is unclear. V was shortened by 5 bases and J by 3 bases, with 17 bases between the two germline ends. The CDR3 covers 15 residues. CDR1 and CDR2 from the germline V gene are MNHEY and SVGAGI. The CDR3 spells CASSRLPTSDYEQYF. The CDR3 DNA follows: TGTGCCAGCAGTCGCCTGCCGACATCGGACTACGAGCAGTACTTC.

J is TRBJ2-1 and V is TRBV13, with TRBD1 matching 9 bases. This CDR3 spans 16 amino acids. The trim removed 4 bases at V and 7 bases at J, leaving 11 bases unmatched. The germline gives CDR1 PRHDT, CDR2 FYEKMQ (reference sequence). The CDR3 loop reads CASSSPSGTGRNEQFF. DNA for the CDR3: TGTGCCAGCAGCTCCCCTTCCGGGACAGGGAGGAATGAGCAGTTCTTC.

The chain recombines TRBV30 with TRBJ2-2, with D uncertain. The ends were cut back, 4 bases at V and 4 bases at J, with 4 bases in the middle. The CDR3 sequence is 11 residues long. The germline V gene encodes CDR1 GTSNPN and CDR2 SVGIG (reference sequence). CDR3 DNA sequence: TGTGCCTGGACGGCCACCGGGGAGCTGTTTTTT. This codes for CAWTATGELFF.

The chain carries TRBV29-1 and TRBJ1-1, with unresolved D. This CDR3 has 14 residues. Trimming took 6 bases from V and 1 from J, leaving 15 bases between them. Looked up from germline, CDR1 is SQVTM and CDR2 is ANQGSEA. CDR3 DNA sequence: TGCAGCGTATCCCTGAGGGTCGGGAACACTGAAGCTTTCTTT. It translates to CSVSLRVGNTEAFF.

The CDR3 coding sequence is TGTGCCTGGAGGCCAACTAGCGGGAGGATCTATGAGCAGTTCTTC. The encoded protein is CAWRPTSGRIYEQFF. V usage is TRBV30 and J usage is TRBJ2-1; TRBD2 matches 12 bases. With 3 bases clipped from V and 8 bases from J, the junction kept 8 bases outside the gene matches. This CDR3 region has 15 residues. From germline, CDR1 is GTSNPN and CDR2 SVGIG (reference sequence).

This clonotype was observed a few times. CDR3 in amino acids: CASTTGGLDTQYF. In nucleotides, the CDR3 is TGTGCCAGCACCACGGGGGGCTTAGATACGCAGTATTTT. The rearrangement uses TRBV6-5 and TRBJ2-3; tentative D call: TRBD2 (7 bases). V lost 7 bases, J lost 5 bases, and 13 bases lay in between. The CDR3 runs to 13 residues. Germline V CDR1 and CDR2: MNHEY, SVGAGI.

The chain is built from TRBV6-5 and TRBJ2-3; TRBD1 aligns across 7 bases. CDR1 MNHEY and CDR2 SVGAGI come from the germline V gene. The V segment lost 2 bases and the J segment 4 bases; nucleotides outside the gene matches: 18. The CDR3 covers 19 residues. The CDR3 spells CASSYPLTRTGLRADTQYF. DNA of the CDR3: TGTGCCAGCAGTTACCCCCTAACCAGGACAGGCCTTCGGGCAGATACGCAGTATTTT.

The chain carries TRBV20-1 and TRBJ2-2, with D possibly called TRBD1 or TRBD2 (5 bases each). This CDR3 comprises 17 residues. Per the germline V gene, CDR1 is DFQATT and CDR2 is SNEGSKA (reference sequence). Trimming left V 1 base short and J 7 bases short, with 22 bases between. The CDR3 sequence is CSARAGLGVQGGGELFF. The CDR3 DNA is TGCAGTGCTAGAGCTGGTTTGGGGGTACAAGGCGGCGGGGAGCTGTTTTTT.

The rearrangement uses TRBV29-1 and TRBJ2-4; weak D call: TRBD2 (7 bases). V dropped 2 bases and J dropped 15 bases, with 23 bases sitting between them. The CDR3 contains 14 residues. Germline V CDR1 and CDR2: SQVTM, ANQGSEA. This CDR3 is CSVEIQGGGGSLYF. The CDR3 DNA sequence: TGCAGCGTTGAAATACAGGGAGGGGGGGGATCCCTGTACTTC. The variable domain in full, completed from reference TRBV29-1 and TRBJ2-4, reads SAVISQKPSRDICQRGTSLTIQCQVDSQVTMMFWYRQQPGQSLTLIATANQGSEATYESGFVIDKFPISRPNLTFSTLTVSNMSPEDSSIYLCSVEIQGGGGSLYFGAGTRLSVL.

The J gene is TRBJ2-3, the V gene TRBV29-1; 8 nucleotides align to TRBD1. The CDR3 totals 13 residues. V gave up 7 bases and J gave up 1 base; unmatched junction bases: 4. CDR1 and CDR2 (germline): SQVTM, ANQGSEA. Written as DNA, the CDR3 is TGCAGCGCGGACAGGGCCCGCACAGATACGCAGTATTTT. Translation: CSADRARTDTQYF.

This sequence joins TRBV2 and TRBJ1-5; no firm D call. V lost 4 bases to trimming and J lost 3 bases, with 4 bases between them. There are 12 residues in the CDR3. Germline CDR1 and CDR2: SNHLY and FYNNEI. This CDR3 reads CASSGSNQPQHF. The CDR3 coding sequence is TGTGCCAGCAGTGGATCCAATCAGCCCCAGCATTTT.

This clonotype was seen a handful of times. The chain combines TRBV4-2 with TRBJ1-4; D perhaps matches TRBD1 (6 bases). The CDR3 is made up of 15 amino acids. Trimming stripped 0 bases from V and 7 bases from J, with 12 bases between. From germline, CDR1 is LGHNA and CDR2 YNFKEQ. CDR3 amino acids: CASSQDTGGREKLFF. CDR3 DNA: TGTGCCAGCAGCCAAGATACGGGGGGGCGTGAAAAACTGTTTTTT.

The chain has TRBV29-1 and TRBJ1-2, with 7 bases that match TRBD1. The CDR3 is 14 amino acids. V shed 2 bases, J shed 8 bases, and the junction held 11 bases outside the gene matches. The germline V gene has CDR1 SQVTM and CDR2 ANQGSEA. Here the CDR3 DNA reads TGCAGCGTTGAAACCCGACAGGGCTGGCGAGGCTACACCTTC. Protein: CSVETRQGWRGYTF.

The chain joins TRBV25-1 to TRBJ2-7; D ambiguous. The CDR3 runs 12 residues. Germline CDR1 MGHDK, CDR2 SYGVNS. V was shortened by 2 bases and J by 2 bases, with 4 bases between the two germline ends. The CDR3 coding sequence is TGTGCCAGCAGTGAAAGTCCCTACGAGCAGTACTTC. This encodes CASSESPYEQYF.

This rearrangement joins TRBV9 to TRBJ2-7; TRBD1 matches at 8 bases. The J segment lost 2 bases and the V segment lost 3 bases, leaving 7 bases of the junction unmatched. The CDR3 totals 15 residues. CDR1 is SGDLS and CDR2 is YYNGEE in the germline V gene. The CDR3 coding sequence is TGTGCCAGCAGCGCAGGTGGGACAGGAGCCTACGAGCAGTACTTC. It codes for CASSAGGTGAYEQYF.

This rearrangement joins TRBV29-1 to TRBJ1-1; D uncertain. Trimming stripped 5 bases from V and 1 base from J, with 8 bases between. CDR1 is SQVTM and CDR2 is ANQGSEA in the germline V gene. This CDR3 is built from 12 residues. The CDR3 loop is CSVLRQNTEAFF. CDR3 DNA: TGCAGCGTTCTACGCCAGAACACTGAAGCTTTCTTT.

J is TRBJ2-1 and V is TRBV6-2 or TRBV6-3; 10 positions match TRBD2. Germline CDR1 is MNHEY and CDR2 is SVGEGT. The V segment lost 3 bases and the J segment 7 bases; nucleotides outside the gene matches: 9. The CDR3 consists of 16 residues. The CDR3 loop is CASSYPLAGVKNEQFF. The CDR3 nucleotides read TGTGCCAGCAGTTATCCGCTAGCGGGAGTGAAGAATGAGCAGTTCTTC.

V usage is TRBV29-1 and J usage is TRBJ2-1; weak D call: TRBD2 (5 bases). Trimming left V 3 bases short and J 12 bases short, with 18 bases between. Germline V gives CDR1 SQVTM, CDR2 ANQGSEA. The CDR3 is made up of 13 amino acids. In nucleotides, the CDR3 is TGCAGCGTTGATGCGGGCGTGTTGGGTAGGCAGTTCTTC. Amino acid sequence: CSVDAGVLGRQFF.

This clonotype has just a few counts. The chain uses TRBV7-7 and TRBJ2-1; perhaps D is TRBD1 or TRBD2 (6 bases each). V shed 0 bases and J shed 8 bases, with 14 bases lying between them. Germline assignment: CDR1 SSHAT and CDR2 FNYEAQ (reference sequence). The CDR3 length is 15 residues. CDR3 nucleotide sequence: TGTGCCAGCAGCTTAGCGGGGGGCCCCTCGGATGAGCAGTTCTTC. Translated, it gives CASSLAGGPSDEQFF. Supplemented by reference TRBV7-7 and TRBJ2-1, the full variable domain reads GAGVSQSPRYKVTKRGQDVTLRCDPISSHATLYWYQQALGQGPEFLTYFNYEAQPDKSGLPSDRFSAERPEGSISTLTIQRTEQRDSAMYRCASSLAGGPSDEQFFGPGTRLTVL.

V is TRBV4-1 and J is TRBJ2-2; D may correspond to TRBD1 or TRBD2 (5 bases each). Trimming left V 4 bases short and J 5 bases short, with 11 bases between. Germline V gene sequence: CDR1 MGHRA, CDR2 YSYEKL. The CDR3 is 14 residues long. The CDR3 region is CASSPTGATGELFF. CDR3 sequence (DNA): TGCGCCAGCAGCCCGACCGGGGCAACCGGGGAGCTGTTTTTT.

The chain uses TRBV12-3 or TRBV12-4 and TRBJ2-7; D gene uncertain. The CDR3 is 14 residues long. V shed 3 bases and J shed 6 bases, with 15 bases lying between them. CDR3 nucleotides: TGTGCCAGCAGTTTTATCTCTGGCAGCCGCGAGCAGTACTTC. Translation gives CASSFISGSREQYF.

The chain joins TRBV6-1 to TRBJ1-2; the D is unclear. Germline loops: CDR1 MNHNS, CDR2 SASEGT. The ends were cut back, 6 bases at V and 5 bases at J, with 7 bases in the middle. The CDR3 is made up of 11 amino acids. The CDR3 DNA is TGTGCCAGCAGCCAAATTTATGGCTACACCTTC. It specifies CASSQIYGYTF.

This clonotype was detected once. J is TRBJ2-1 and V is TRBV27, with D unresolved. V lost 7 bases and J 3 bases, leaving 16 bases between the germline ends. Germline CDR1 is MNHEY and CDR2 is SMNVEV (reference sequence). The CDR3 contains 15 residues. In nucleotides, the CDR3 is TGTGCCAGCACCCGGCAGTTCAGCTACTACAATGAGCAGTTCTTC. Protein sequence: CASTRQFSYYNEQFF.

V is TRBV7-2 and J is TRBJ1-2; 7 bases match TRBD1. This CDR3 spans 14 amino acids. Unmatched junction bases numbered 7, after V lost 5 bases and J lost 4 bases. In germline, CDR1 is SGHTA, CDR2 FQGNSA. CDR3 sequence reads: CASSLAGTVYGYTF. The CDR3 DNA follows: TGTGCCAGCAGCCTCGCAGGGACAGTCTATGGCTACACCTTC.

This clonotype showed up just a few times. CDR3 sequence reads: CSGVVYEQYF. CDR3 coding DNA: TGCAGCGGAGTGGTGTATGAGCAGTACTTC. This chain joins TRBV20-1 and TRBJ2-5; no definite D call. CDR1 DFQATT and CDR2 SNEGSKA come from the germline V gene (reference sequence). The CDR3 loop spans 10 amino acids.

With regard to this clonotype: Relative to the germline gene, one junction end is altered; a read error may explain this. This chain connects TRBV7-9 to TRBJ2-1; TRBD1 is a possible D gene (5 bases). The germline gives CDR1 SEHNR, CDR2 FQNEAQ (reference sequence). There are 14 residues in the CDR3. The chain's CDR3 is CASSSFGAYNQQFF. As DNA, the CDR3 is TGTGCCAGCAGCTCCTTTGGGGCATACAATCAGCAGTTCTTC.

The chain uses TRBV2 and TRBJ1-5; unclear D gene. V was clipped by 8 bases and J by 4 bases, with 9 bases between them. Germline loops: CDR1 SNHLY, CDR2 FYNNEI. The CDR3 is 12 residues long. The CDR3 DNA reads TGTGCCAGCCGAGGCGGGAATCAGCCCCAGCATTTT. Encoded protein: CASRGGNQPQHF.